Presented here are 5 T cell receptor beta chains from one specimen sequenced in a study of blood T cell repertoires in COVID-19. Profiled with immunoSEQ multiplex PCR; TCRdb holds only in-frame clones, not every one. Here the sample spans about 94,000 clones, 70% to 90% being singletons. Material: peripheral blood. Every receptor here comes from a woman aged 60-70 years in a cohort sampled during active or convalescent COVID-19.

The V call is TRBV7-8, the J call TRBJ1-2, with D possibly TRBD1 on 6 matching bases. Trimming removed 3 bases at V and 4 bases at J, with 12 bases between. The germline V gene has CDR1 SGHVS and CDR2 FQNEAQ. The CDR3 runs 14 residues. The CDR3 nucleotides are TGTGCCAGCAGCTTTAACAGGGTGGTCTATGGCTACACCTTC. Its protein product is CASSFNRVVYGYTF.

The V and J genes are TRBV19 and TRBJ1-2; the D gene is possibly TRBD1 (6 bases). The CDR3 sequence is 13 residues long. Germline lookup yields CDR1 LNHDA and CDR2 SQIVND (reference sequence). The ends were cut back, 7 bases at V and 6 bases at J, with 15 bases in the middle. The CDR3 spells CASTSGTSNGYTF. Written as DNA, the CDR3 is TGTGCCAGTACCTCAGGGACATCCAATGGCTACACCTTC. The variable domain in full, with the rest retrieved from reference TRBV19 and TRBJ1-2, is DGGITQSPKYLFRKEGQNVTLSCEQNLNHDAMYWYRQDPGQGLRLIYYSQIVNDFQKGDIAEGYSVSREKKESFPLTVTSAQKNPTAFYLCASTSGTSNGYTFGSGTRLTVV.

The chain uses TRBV4-1 and TRBJ2-3, with 8 bases identical to TRBD2. The CDR3 spans 18 residues. V gave up 2 bases and J gave up 1 base; unmatched junction bases: 11. Germline loops: CDR1 MGHRA, CDR2 YSYEKL. The CDR3 sequence: CASSQLSQGAGGTDTQYF. The CDR3 DNA follows: TGCGCCAGCAGCCAATTGTCCCAGGGAGCGGGGGGCACAGATACGCAGTATTTT.

J is TRBJ2-3 and V is TRBV2; D perhaps matches TRBD1 (7 bases). The V end lost 8 bases, the J end lost 6 bases, and 18 bases lay between the germline ends. This CDR3 is 14 amino acids long. CDR1 is SNHLY and CDR2 is FYNNEI in the germline V gene. CDR3 bases: TGTGCCAGCGCTGCGGGACAGTTTTCGGATACGCAGTATTTT. This sequence encodes CASAAGQFSDTQYF.

V and J are TRBV15 and TRBJ1-4, with D possibly matching TRBD1 (6 bases). The V gene's germline CDR1 is LNHNV and CDR2 YYDKDF (reference sequence). The ends were cut back, 0 bases at V and 4 bases at J, with 12 bases in the middle. The CDR3 spans 16 residues. CDR3 bases: TGTGCCACCAGCAGAGATCTGGGGGCCGGTAATGAAAAACTGTTTTTT. Its translation: CATSRDLGAGNEKLFF.